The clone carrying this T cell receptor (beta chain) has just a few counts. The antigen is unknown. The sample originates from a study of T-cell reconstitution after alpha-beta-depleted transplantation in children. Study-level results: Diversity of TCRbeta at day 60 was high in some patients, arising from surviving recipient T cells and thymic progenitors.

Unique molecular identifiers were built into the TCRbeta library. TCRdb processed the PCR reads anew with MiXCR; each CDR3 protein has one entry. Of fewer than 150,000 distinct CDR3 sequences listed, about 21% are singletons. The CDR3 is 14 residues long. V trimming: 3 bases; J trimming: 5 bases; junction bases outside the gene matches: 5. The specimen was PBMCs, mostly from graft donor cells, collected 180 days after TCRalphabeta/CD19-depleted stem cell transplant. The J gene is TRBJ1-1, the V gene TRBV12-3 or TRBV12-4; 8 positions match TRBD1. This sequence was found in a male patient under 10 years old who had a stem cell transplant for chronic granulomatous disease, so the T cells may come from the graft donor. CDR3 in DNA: TGTGCCAGCAGTTTTCGGACAGGGTGGACTGAAGCTTTCTTT. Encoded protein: CASSFRTGWTEAFF.